This T cell receptor (beta chain) was profiled in a study of CD8 T cells in Susac syndrome (dated by TCRdb to about 2019). For the wider study: Among the sequenced Susac syndrome patients, six had clinically active disease and roughly eight were in clinical remission. At blood withdrawal, Susac syndrome patients were therapy-naive, treated with corticosteroids (with IVIg additionally given to some), or treated with IVIg alone. Whether CD8+ T cell activation and differentiation in Susac syndrome was antigen driven was tested using repertoire sequencing. CD8+ T cell repertoire clonality was compared between eleven to twelve healthy donors, approximately 14 Susac syndrome patients and roughly 15 multiple sclerosis patients. General findings and caveats noted by the study authors: Sixteen and five Susac-specific public clones were found in the total CD8+ and CD8+ TEMRA repertoires, respectively. The study acknowledged that relatively few individuals were included in the TCR sequencing and HLA analysis. CD8+ repertoires in Susac syndrome showed clonal expansion, which was highest in CD8+ TEMRA cells and was greater in clinically active patients than in remitting patients.

Peripheral blood CD8+ and CD4+ T cells from healthy donors, Susac syndrome patients and multiple sclerosis patients were profiled by high-throughput TCR beta sequencing. The Susac syndrome patients fulfilled recently defined diagnostic criteria for definite or probable disease. Bulk CD8+ and CD4+ T cells were purified by magnetic negative isolation, while CD8+ TEMRA cells were enriched using FACS. Blood was drawn into EDTA tubes, processed within 24 hours, and PBMCs were isolated by density gradient centrifugation. PBMCs destined for TCR sequencing were cryopreserved in liquid nitrogen and later thawed in a 37 °C water bath. The sorted or isolated CD4+, CD8+ and CD8+ TEMRA cells had a purity of 90% or higher. V loses 4 bases, J loses 2 bases, and the germline ends lie 9 bases apart. CDR1 and CDR2, per the germline V gene, are MNHNS and SASEGT. Spanning cysteine to phenylalanine, the CDR3 consists of 13 amino acids. Only the CDR3 portion is preserved as DNA: 39 bases, with reading frame beginning at the first base.

RNA was extracted using the RNeasy kit, and about 0.45 to 1 ug of the RNA was reverse transcribed with random hexamers. TCR beta CDR3 regions were amplified with the immunoSEQ multiplex PCR assay covering 54 Vbeta and 13 Jbeta segments. PCR amplification bias was corrected by using a synthetic template baseline for primer optimization and computational correction. On the study's bioinformatics: Reads were annotated to V, D and J genes per IMGT and analyzed with immunoSEQ Analyzer, keeping only productive sequences. Clonality was computed as one minus Shannon entropy normalized by log2 of the number of productive unique sequences. Public and private clones were assessed among the 100 most prevalent clones of each patient and control. Clones were defined as Susac-specific if absent from the healthy and MS cohorts, from more than 900 published viral clones and from other ImmuneACCESS disease sequences. TCRdb's own reprocessing of the public reads used fastp at Q25 and MiXCR and kept productive beta chains. Each entry is one CDR3 protein sequence, shown with its most common DNA and genes. The V and J calls were determined by TCRdb, not by the authors. The sample contains about 100,000 distinct CDR3 sequences, about 96% of them found a single time. Roughly 0.29% of the sample is taken by the ten largest.

This clonotype was seen a handful of times. The target of this receptor is not known. The input lacks base qualities; no much larger clone sits a single base away. This TCR derives from a human donor with Susac syndrome. This sequence uses TRBV6-1 and TRBJ2-7, with the D gene call left open. What was sequenced was CD8+ T cells from PBMCs. The DNA reads TGTGCCAGCAGTGTAACAGAGACCTACGAGCAGTACTTC. This encodes CASSVTETYEQYF.